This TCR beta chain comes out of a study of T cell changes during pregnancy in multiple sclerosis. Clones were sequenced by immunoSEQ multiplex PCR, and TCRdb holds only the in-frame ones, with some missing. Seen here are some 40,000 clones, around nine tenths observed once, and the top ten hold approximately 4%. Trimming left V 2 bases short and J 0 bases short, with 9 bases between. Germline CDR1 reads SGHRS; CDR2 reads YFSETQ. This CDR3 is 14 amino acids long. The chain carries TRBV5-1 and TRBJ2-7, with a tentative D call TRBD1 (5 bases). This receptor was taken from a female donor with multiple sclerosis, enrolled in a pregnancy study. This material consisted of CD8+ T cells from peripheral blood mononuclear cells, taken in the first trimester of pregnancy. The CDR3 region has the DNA TGCGCCAGCAGCTTTGGGCAGGGCTCCTACGAGCAGTACTTC. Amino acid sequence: CASSFGQGSYEQYF.